The 3 T cell receptor beta chains below were found in one sample sequenced in a study of shared clonotypes between healthy human individuals. TCRdb's copy holds only in-frame clones and misses some; the assay was immunoSEQ multiplex PCR. The sample records some 1,100,000 clones, approximately 80% being singletons. The sample was memory CD4+ T cells from PBMCs. Subset defined: CD45RA-negative fraction. These receptors were obtained from a young man in good health. Some clones in this sample may be carry-over from other donors' samples.

The chain recombines TRBV29-1 with TRBJ2-5; D remains unclear. The CDR3 runs to 12 residues. Germline CDR1 reads SQVTM; CDR2 reads ANQGSEA. V lost 2 bases and J lost 5, with 9 bases in between. In nucleotides, the CDR3 is TGCAGCGTTGAATCCTTTGGGGAGACCCAGTACTTC. This sequence encodes CSVESFGETQYF.

The table lists this clone with a count of one. The rearrangement links TRBV6-6 to TRBJ1-3; D ambiguous. CDR1 and CDR2 (germline): MNHNY, SVGAGI (reference sequence). Between the trimmed V and J ends, which lost 6 bases and 1 base, there was a span of 10 bases. This CDR3 region has 14 residues. The CDR3 DNA is TGTGCCAGCAGGAATGGGAGATCTGGAAACACCATATATTTT. Amino acid sequence: CASRNGRSGNTIYF.

The V gene is TRBV10-3, the J gene TRBJ2-7; maybe TRBD2 (5 bases). This CDR3 spans 14 amino acids. In germline, CDR1 is ENHRY, CDR2 SYGVKD. With 4 bases removed from V and 0 bases from J, the gap between germline ends came to 10 bases. CDR3 nucleotide sequence: TGTGCCATCAGTGGTGGGAGAAGCTCCTACGAGCAGTACTTC. Protein sequence: CAISGGRSSYEQYF.